The 25 T cell receptor beta chains below were found in one sample sequenced in a study of T cell responses to AZD1222 COVID-19 vaccine. Sequencing used immunoSEQ multiplex PCR; TCRdb keeps in-frame clones, though not all of them. The sample consists of roughly 130,000 clones, 92% of them appearing once. The starting material was peripheral blood, obtained 28 days after the second AZD1222 dose. The receptors come from an adult who received the AZD1222 COVID-19 vaccine.

This clone was picked up one time. J is TRBJ1-5 and V is TRBV6-6; TRBD1 aligns across 11 bases. J lost 4 bases, V lost 4 bases, and 6 bases had no gene match. This CDR3 spans 16 amino acids. Germline loops: CDR1 MNHNY, CDR2 SVGAGI (reference sequence). CDR3 in DNA: TGTGCCAGCAGTTCTACCGGGACAGGGGGTAATCAGCCCCAGCATTTT. Its protein product is CASSSTGTGGNQPQHF.

This rearrangement joins TRBV29-1 to TRBJ2-1; D is unclear. Trimming left V 4 bases short and J 6 bases short, with 7 bases between. The germline CDR1 and CDR2 sequences are SQVTM and ANQGSEA. The CDR3 length is 11 residues. The DNA for the CDR3 is TGCAGCGTTGGGCTCCTCAATGAGCAGTTCTTC. It encodes CSVGLLNEQFF.

The chain employs TRBV5-1 and TRBJ2-1; unclear D gene. Per germline, CDR1 SGHRS and CDR2 YFSETQ. Trimming removed 0 bases at V and 3 bases at J, with 7 bases between. The CDR3 is 14 residues long. The CDR3 region is CASSLAAVYNEQFF. As DNA, the CDR3 is TGCGCCAGCAGCTTGGCGGCAGTCTACAATGAGCAGTTCTTC.

This clone appeared once. The gene calls are TRBV7-9 and TRBJ1-1; D call uncertain. CDR3 length equals 11 residues. The V gene lost 5 bases and the J gene lost 2 bases, with 3 bases spanning the gap. Per the germline V gene, CDR1 is SEHNR and CDR2 is FQNEAQ (reference sequence). The CDR3 DNA sequence: TGTGCCAGCAGCGTTAACACTGAAGCTTTCTTT. This sequence encodes CASSVNTEAFF.

The gene calls are TRBV5-6 and TRBJ1-2; 12 positions agree with TRBD1. The CDR3 covers 15 residues. The germline CDR1 and CDR2 sequences are SGHDT and YYEEEE. V shed 4 bases and J 10 bases; nucleotides not matched to a gene: 11. This CDR3 reads CASSQGPGQGAVYTF. In nucleotides, the CDR3 is TGTGCCAGCAGCCAGGGACCGGGACAGGGGGCGGTCTACACCTTC.

The chain has TRBV6-1 and TRBJ2-6, with a tentative D call TRBD1 (6 bases). The CDR3 contains 15 residues. Trimming stripped 1 base from V and 2 bases from J, with 6 bases between. Germline V gene sequence: CDR1 MNHNS, CDR2 SASEGT. The CDR3 sequence is CASSEGTAGANVLTF. The CDR3 DNA follows: TGTGCCAGCAGTGAAGGGACAGCTGGGGCCAACGTCCTGACTTTC.

The J gene is TRBJ1-1, the V gene TRBV19, with 8 positions matching TRBD1. This CDR3 comprises 15 residues. V dropped 4 bases and J dropped 4; count of bases not matched to a gene: 8. Germline CDR1 LNHDA, CDR2 SQIVND (reference sequence). DNA for the CDR3: TGTGCCAGTAGTACCATTCGACAGGGGATCACTGAAGCTTTCTTT. Translated: CASSTIRQGITEAFF.

This clone was observed once. This chain connects TRBV13 to TRBJ1-4; TRBD1 aligns across 7 bases. CDR1 is PRHDT and CDR2 is FYEKMQ in the germline V gene (reference sequence). CDR3 length: 16 residues. The junction had 8 bases not matched to a gene; V was cut back by 4 bases and J by 3 bases. The CDR3 loop reads CASSWSLQGANEKLFF. CDR3 in DNA: TGTGCCAGCAGCTGGTCACTCCAGGGGGCTAATGAAAAACTGTTTTTT. The full variable domain, with the rest looked up from reference TRBV13 and TRBJ1-4, is AAGVIQSPRHLIKEKRETATLKCYPIPRHDTVYWYQQGPGQDPQFLISFYEKMQSDKGSIPDRFSAQQFSDYHSELNMSSLELGDSALYFCASSWSLQGANEKLFFGSGTQLSVL.

V and J are TRBV7-2 and TRBJ1-1; perhaps TRBD1 as D (5 bases). The V gene's germline CDR1 is SGHTA and CDR2 FQGNSA. Trimming took 5 bases from V and 4 from J, leaving 11 bases between them. The CDR3 is 13 residues long. This CDR3 is CASSLERGTEAFF. In nucleotides, the CDR3 is TGTGCCAGCAGCCTCGAAAGGGGCACTGAAGCTTTCTTT.

The gene calls are TRBV6-6 and TRBJ2-1; D ambiguous. V was trimmed by 6 bases and J by 2 bases, leaving 2 bases between them. The CDR3 extends over 11 amino acids. Germline V lookup: CDR1 MNHNY, CDR2 SVGAGI (reference sequence). CDR3 loop: CASSAYNEQFF. The CDR3 DNA reads TGTGCCAGCAGCGCCTACAATGAGCAGTTCTTC.

V and J are TRBV9 and TRBJ1-1; no firm D call. Germline V gene sequence: CDR1 SGDLS, CDR2 YYNGEE. The CDR3 runs 16 residues. V was cut by 9 bases and J by 1 base, with 22 bases left in between. CDR3 protein: CANHCKTPIENTEAFF. Written as DNA, the CDR3 is TGTGCCAACCACTGCAAAACCCCCATCGAGAACACTGAAGCTTTCTTT.

The chain has TRBV9 and TRBJ2-2; 8 bases are a match to TRBD2. The CDR3 consists of 15 residues. In germline, CDR1 is SGDLS, CDR2 YYNGEE. Germline trimming cut 4 bases from V and 4 bases from J; bases unmatched to any gene: 6. This CDR3 is CASSPRGGTTGELFF. The DNA of the CDR3 is TGTGCCAGCAGCCCACGCGGGGGGACCACCGGGGAGCTGTTTTTT.

The V gene is TRBV5-6, the J gene TRBJ1-6, with D maybe TRBD1 (6 bases). CDR1 is SGHDT, CDR2 YYEEEE, per germline. Deletions cut 5 bases from V and 0 bases from J, with 18 bases between. The CDR3 is 18 residues long. CDR3 DNA: TGTGCCAGCAGTCCGGACAGTGGGGCCTTCTCCTATAATTCACCCCTCCACTTT. Translating it yields CASSPDSGAFSYNSPLHF.

CDR3 sequence reads: CASSVGAGGTGELFF. DNA of the CDR3: TGTGCCAGCAGTGTAGGAGCGGGGGGTACCGGGGAGCTGTTTTTT. The rearrangement uses TRBV2 and TRBJ2-2; 9 nucleotides agree with TRBD2. The junction had 5 bases not matched to a gene; V was cut back by 4 bases and J by 5 bases. CDR1 is SNHLY, CDR2 FYNNEI, per germline. The CDR3 contains 15 residues.

The chain links TRBV7-9 to TRBJ1-1, with D tentatively TRBD1 (5 bases). The CDR3 contains 13 residues. The V gene's germline CDR1 is SEHNR and CDR2 FQNEAQ (reference sequence). V lost 5 bases, J lost 1 base, and 8 bases lay in between. CDR3 region: CASSRDGNTEAFF. CDR3 DNA: TGTGCCAGCAGCCGGGACGGGAACACTGAAGCTTTCTTT. The full variable domain, rest sourced from reference TRBV7-9 and TRBJ1-1, is DTGVSQNPRHKITKRGQNVTFRCDPISEHNRLYWYRQTLGQGPEFLTYFQNEAQLEKSRLLSDRFSAERPKGSFSTLEIQRTEQGDSAMYLCASSRDGNTEAFFGQGTRLTVV.

The chain employs TRBV5-6 and TRBJ2-7; a weak D match, TRBD1 (5 bases). The V end lost 1 base, the J end lost 7 bases, and 9 bases lay between the germline ends. Per germline, CDR1 SGHDT and CDR2 YYEEEE. The length of the CDR3 is 12 residues. The CDR3 bases are TGTGCCAGCAGCTTGTCCCGACAGGAGCAGTACTTC. Translating gives CASSLSRQEQYF.

The V and J genes are TRBV3-1 (or the pseudogene TRBV3-2) and TRBJ2-7; TRBD1 matches at 10 bases. The length of the CDR3 is 15 residues. Looked up from germline, CDR1 is LGHDT and CDR2 is YNNKEL (reference sequence). J lost 3 bases, V lost 5 bases, and 7 bases had no gene match. CDR3 sequence (DNA): TGTGCCAGCAGCGGCGACAGGGGGCCTCTCTACGAGCAGTACTTC. Protein: CASSGDRGPLYEQYF.

A single count supports this clone. The V gene is TRBV2, the J gene TRBJ2-3, with TRBD1 matching 9 bases. The CDR3 spans 17 residues. The V segment lost 7 bases and the J segment 1 base; nucleotides outside the gene matches: 12. Germline CDR1 reads SNHLY; CDR2 reads FYNNEI. The CDR3 reads CASTGLRGQGRTDTQYF. CDR3 DNA sequence: TGTGCCAGCACGGGATTAAGGGGACAGGGCCGCACAGATACGCAGTATTTT.

The chain combines TRBV5-6 with TRBJ1-1, with a weak D call TRBD1 (6 bases). Per germline, CDR1 SGHDT and CDR2 YYEEEE. V was clipped by 3 bases and J by 5 bases, with 14 bases between them. CDR3 length: 14 amino acids. The CDR3 DNA sequence: TGTGCCAGCAGCTGGAGGGGGGTGGTTACTGAAGCTTTCTTT. Translation gives CASSWRGVVTEAFF.

The chain joins TRBV30 to TRBJ1-3; 8 bases fit TRBD1. Germline V gene data show CDR1 as GTSNPN and CDR2 as SVGIG (reference sequence). The CDR3 is made up of 15 amino acids. The ends lost 4 bases at V and 1 base at J; junction bases unmatched: 6. The CDR3 DNA sequence: TGTGCCTGGAACCCCAGGGGGCAGTCTGGAAACACCATATATTTT. As protein: CAWNPRGQSGNTIYF.

This clone appeared once. J is TRBJ1-5 and V is TRBV4-3, with D uncertain. Germline V gene lookup returns CDR1 LGHNA and CDR2 YSLEER. Trimming pared 0 bases from V and 9 bases from J, leaving 15 bases between. This CDR3 region has 15 residues. This CDR3 reads CASSQDVAAGRPQHF. CDR3 DNA: TGCGCCAGCAGCCAAGATGTGGCGGCGGGCCGGCCCCAGCATTTT.

This clone was seen once. V and J are TRBV3-1 (or the pseudogene TRBV3-2) and TRBJ2-1; either TRBD1 or TRBD2 may supply D (7 bases each). The CDR3 covers 13 residues. V gave up 6 bases and J gave up 5 bases, with 11 bases separating them. CDR1 and CDR2 (germline): LGHDT, YNNKEL (reference sequence). The CDR3 loop is CASRRGTDNEQFF. The CDR3 bases are TGTGCCAGCAGGCGGGGGACAGACAATGAGCAGTTCTTC.

V and J are TRBV3-1 (or the pseudogene TRBV3-2) and TRBJ1-1; the D is unclear. The CDR3 has 13 residues. Germline lookup yields CDR1 LGHDT and CDR2 YNNKEL (reference sequence). Trimming pared 0 bases from V and 10 bases from J, leaving 12 bases between. The CDR3 protein is CASSQDIPERAFF. The CDR3 region has the DNA TGTGCCAGCAGCCAAGATATACCGGAACGAGCTTTCTTT.

The chain employs TRBV30 and TRBJ2-7, with 9 bases matching TRBD1. Germline CDR1 GTSNPN, CDR2 SVGIG (reference sequence). This CDR3 comprises 13 residues. The ends lost 6 bases at V and 5 bases at J; junction bases unmatched: 8. CDR3 sequence (DNA): TGTGCCTGTGACGGGACAGGGAGGAACGAGCAGTACTTC. Amino acid sequence: CACDGTGRNEQYF.

The chain recombines TRBV27 with TRBJ2-3; the match to TRBD2 covers 7 bases. Losses at the gene ends were 8 bases for V and 1 base for J; bases not matched to a gene: 3. Germline V lookup: CDR1 MNHEY, CDR2 SMNVEV (reference sequence). This CDR3 contains 13 residues. The CDR3: CASQSGGTDTQYF. CDR3 nucleotides: TGTGCCAGCCAGAGCGGGGGCACAGATACGCAGTATTTT.